A selection of T cell receptor beta chains follows, all from one sample in a study of blood T cell repertoires in COVID-19. Assay: immunoSEQ multiplex PCR; the TCRdb copy retains only in-frame clones and omits some. Here the sample spans about 250,000 clones, over 80% being singletons. The sequenced material came from peripheral blood. These receptors all come from a man aged 35-49 years with acute or convalescent COVID-19. Both conserved end residues are part of each CDR3. The D gene is left open where the match is weak. Clone size is shown for a subset of rows, as once, few, many or a class of expanded clone.

J,V,size,D,CDR3,DNA
TRBJ2-3,TRBV7-9,.,TRBD2,CASSFPPRGTSGSRDTQYF,TGTGCCAGCAGCTTCCCCCCCCGGGGGACTAGCGGGAGCAGAGATACGCAGTATTTT
TRBJ1-4,TRBV19,few,.,CASSIVGAREEKLFF,TGTGCCAGTAGTATTGTGGGGGCGCGGGAGGAAAAACTGTTTTTT
TRBJ2-7,TRBV11-3,.,.,CASSLGSQVPYEQYF,TGTGCCAGCAGCTTAGGGTCACAGGTTCCCTACGAGCAGTACTTC
TRBJ1-2,TRBV3-1/TRBV3-2,.,TRBD1,CASSQDKGTGGNGYTF,TGTGCCAGCAGCCAAGATAAGGGGACAGGGGGCAATGGCTACACCTTC
TRBJ1-5,TRBV28,.,.,CASSLSPTRPQHF,TGTGCCAGCAGTTTGTCCCCAACGAGGCCCCAGCATTTT
TRBJ1-2,TRBV18,.,.,CASSPRQTGPFPNYGYTF,TGTGCCAGCTCACCAAGGCAGACAGGTCCCTTCCCAAACTATGGCTACACCTTC
TRBJ1-5,TRBV6-5,.,.,CASKPGQNSNQPQHF,TGTGCCAGCAAACCTGGACAGAATAGCAATCAGCCCCAGCATTTT
TRBJ2-5,TRBV19,.,.,CASSIGGRGETQYF,TGTGCCAGTAGTATCGGCGGCAGGGGAGAGACCCAGTACTTC
TRBJ2-7,TRBV5-1,.,TRBD1,CASSARQGFSYEQYF,TGCGCCAGCAGCGCACGACAGGGATTCTCCTACGAGCAGTACTTC
TRBJ2-2,TRBV7-6,.,TRBD2,CASSLVPVAGDTGELFF,TGTGCCAGCAGCTTAGTTCCGGTAGCGGGAGATACCGGGGAGCTGTTTTTT
TRBJ2-6,TRBV13,.,TRBD1,CASSSTGAGANVLTF,TGTGCCAGCAGCTCCACAGGGGCGGGGGCCAACGTCCTGACTTTC
TRBJ1-5,TRBV5-6,.,.,CASSPGTDLLNQPQHF,TGTGCCAGCAGCCCCGGGACTGACCTACTCAATCAGCCCCAGCATTTT
TRBJ2-2,TRBV2,.,.,CASIPGEATGELFF,TGTGCCAGCATACCGGGGGAGGCCACCGGGGAGCTGTTTTTT
TRBJ1-2,TRBV6-1,.,.,CASSEQGIANYGYTF,TGTGCCAGCAGTGAACAGGGGATAGCTAACTATGGCTACACCTTC
TRBJ1-4,TRBV19,once,.,CASSFPGASGVREKLFF,TGTGCCAGTAGCTTCCCGGGCGCTTCGGGGGTTAGGGAAAAACTGTTTTTT
TRBJ1-5,TRBV30,.,.,CAWSVGQSSNQPQHF,TGTGCCTGGAGTGTTGGACAGTCTAGCAATCAGCCCCAGCATTTT
TRBJ1-5,TRBV19,.,TRBD1,CASSRGQGGQPQHF,TGTGCCAGTAGTAGAGGACAGGGGGGACAGCCCCAGCATTTT
TRBJ2-1,TRBV28,.,TRBD2,CASSVLAGGPNEQFF,TGTGCCAGCAGTGTACTAGCGGGAGGGCCTAATGAGCAGTTCTTC
TRBJ2-1,TRBV6-5,.,TRBD2,CASSLTSDEQFF,TGTGCCAGCAGTTTGACTAGCGATGAGCAGTTCTTC
TRBJ2-7,TRBV7-9,.,.,CASSDDRPSYEQYF,TGTGCCAGCAGCGACGACAGGCCCTCCTACGAGCAGTACTTC
TRBJ2-1,TRBV6-6,.,TRBD2,CASSGTSGYNEQFF,TGTGCCAGCAGTGGGACTAGCGGCTACAATGAGCAGTTCTTC
TRBJ1-3,TRBV29-1,few,.,CSVEDFSGNTIYF,TGCAGCGTTGAGGACTTCTCTGGAAACACCATATATTTT
TRBJ1-2,TRBV7-9,.,.,CASSPGGSVANYGYTF,TGTGCCAGCAGCCCCGGGGGGTCCGTAGCTAACTATGGCTACACCTTC
TRBJ2-3,TRBV7-3,.,.,CASSSLLSTDTQYF,TGTGCCAGCAGCTCCCTCCTCTCCACAGATACGCAGTATTTT
TRBJ2-2,TRBV29-1,few,TRBD1,CSVNRGQGGELFF,TGCAGCGTAAACAGGGGGCAGGGCGGGGAGCTGTTTTTT
TRBJ2-7,TRBV27,.,.,CASSFKGRGSYEQYF,TGTGCCAGCAGTTTTAAGGGTCGGGGCTCCTACGAGCAGTACTTC
TRBJ2-1,TRBV5-6,few,.,CASSLIVGGGTYNEQFF,TGTGCCAGCAGCTTGATAGTAGGGGGTGGGACCTACAATGAGCAGTTCTTC
TRBJ1-5,TRBV14,.,.,CASSQLLERPQHF,TGTGCCAGCAGCCAACTTTTAGAGAGGCCCCAGCATTTT
TRBJ2-7,TRBV9,.,.,CASSVGPGIGEQYF,TGTGCCAGCAGCGTAGGTCCAGGGATTGGCGAGCAGTACTTC
TRBJ1-2,TRBV10-1,.,.,CASSESWTDLPPGYTF,TGCGCCAGCAGTGAGTCGTGGACAGACCTACCTCCTGGCTACACCTTC
TRBJ2-2,TRBV3-1/TRBV3-2,once,TRBD1,CASSLSGTGYTGELFF,TGTGCCAGCAGCCTATCCGGGACAGGCTACACCGGGGAGCTGTTTTTT
TRBJ1-4,TRBV4-2,.,TRBD1,CASSQDNRFWDRGEVEKLFF,TGTGCCAGCAGCCAAGATAACCGTTTTTGGGACAGGGGGGAGGTTGAAAAACTGTTTTTT
TRBJ1-5,TRBV19,.,.,CASSPTGGGNQPQHF,TGTGCCAGTAGTCCGACCGGGGGGGGCAATCAGCCCCAGCATTTT
TRBJ2-4,TRBV3-1/TRBV3-2,medium-sized,.,CASSQEGFDSPQGIQYF,TGTGCCAGCAGCCAAGAAGGTTTCGACAGCCCGCAGGGCATTCAGTACTTC
TRBJ2-1,TRBV30,.,TRBD2,CAWSDELAGGAYNEQFF,TGTGCCTGGAGTGACGAATTAGCGGGAGGCGCCTACAATGAGCAGTTCTTC
TRBJ1-5,TRBV18,.,.,CASSNNQGSNQPQHF,TGTGCCAGCTCAAACAATCAGGGGAGCAATCAGCCCCAGCATTTT
TRBJ1-1,TRBV27,.,.,CASGRDNTEAFF,TGTGCCAGCGGACGGGATAACACTGAAGCTTTCTTT
TRBJ1-4,TRBV30,.,.,CAWSTNQGEKLFF,TGTGCCTGGAGTACGAACCAGGGGGAAAAACTGTTTTTT
TRBJ1-3,TRBV7-9,once,TRBD1,CASSPRTGGNTIYF,TGTGCCAGCAGCCCCAGGACAGGGGGAAACACCATATATTTT
TRBJ2-1,TRBV2,.,TRBD2,CASRGLAGLWNEQFF,TGTGCCAGCAGAGGACTAGCGGGACTTTGGAATGAGCAGTTCTTC
TRBJ2-5,TRBV12-3/TRBV12-4,.,.,CASSSRYQETQYF,TGTGCCAGCAGTTCCAGGTACCAAGAGACCCAGTACTTC
TRBJ2-7,TRBV20-1,.,.,CSASREREQYF,TGCAGTGCTAGCCGGGAGCGCGAGCAGTACTTC
TRBJ2-2,TRBV5-1,few,.,CASGRGSNTGELFF,TGCGCCAGTGGAAGGGGTAGTAACACCGGGGAGCTGTTTTTT
TRBJ2-2,TRBV18,.,TRBD2,CASSPPTSANTGELFF,TGTGCCAGCTCACCCCCGACTAGCGCGAACACCGGGGAGCTGTTTTTT
TRBJ1-1,TRBV29-1,.,.,CSVLPNTEAFF,TGCAGCGTTCTTCCGAACACTGAAGCTTTCTTT
TRBJ2-5,TRBV5-4,.,TRBD1,CASSFRQGQETQYF,TGTGCCAGCAGCTTTCGACAGGGACAAGAGACCCAGTACTTC
TRBJ2-1,TRBV5-1,once,.,CASSLQGWTYNEQFF,TGCGCCAGCAGCTTGCAGGGGTGGACCTACAATGAGCAGTTCTTC
TRBJ1-1,TRBV7-9,.,.,CASSFQGSRGAEAFF,TGTGCCAGCAGCTTCCAGGGGAGTAGGGGCGCTGAAGCTTTCTTT
TRBJ2-7,TRBV6-5,once,.,CASLGGSSYEQYF,TGTGCCAGCCTTGGTGGGAGCTCCTACGAGCAGTACTTC
TRBJ1-1,TRBV7-9,.,.,CASGETQAAFF,TGTGCCAGCGGAGAGACCCAAGCAGCTTTCTTT
TRBJ2-1,TRBV5-8,.,.,CASSLAKTIPYNEQFF,TGTGCCAGCAGCTTGGCGAAGACAATTCCCTACAATGAGCAGTTCTTC
TRBJ2-2,TRBV9,few,.,CASNRDHTGELFF,TGTGCCAGCAACAGGGATCACACCGGGGAGCTGTTTTTT
TRBJ2-5,TRBV6-6,.,.,CASSFGTGGDGTQYF,TGTGCCAGCAGTTTCGGGACTGGAGGTGACGGGACCCAGTACTTC
TRBJ1-1,TRBV6-1,.,.,CASSEPGNTEAFF,TGTGCCAGCAGTGAACCCGGGAACACTGAAGCTTTCTTT
TRBJ2-2,TRBV19,.,TRBD2,CASRWTSGRVGNTGELFF,TGTGCCAGTAGATGGACTAGCGGGAGGGTCGGGAACACCGGGGAGCTGTTTTTT
TRBJ2-1,TRBV2,.,TRBD2,CASRLAIPNEQFF,TGTGCCAGCAGACTAGCGATACCGAATGAGCAGTTCTTC
TRBJ2-3,TRBV5-4,.,TRBD1,CASSWDRGTDTQYF,TGTGCCAGCAGCTGGGACAGGGGCACAGATACGCAGTATTTT
TRBJ2-1,TRBV7-2,.,TRBD1,CASSPRGQDPSRNEQFF,TGTGCCAGCAGCCCTAGGGGACAGGACCCCTCCCGCAATGAGCAGTTCTTC
TRBJ2-2,TRBV7-9,.,TRBD2,CASSLQAGDELFF,TGTGCCAGCAGCTTACAAGCGGGAGATGAGCTGTTTTTT
TRBJ2-3,TRBV10-3,.,TRBD2,CAIRGTSGSVDTQYF,TGTGCCATCAGGGGGACTAGCGGGAGTGTGGATACGCAGTATTTT